This entry features one T cell receptor (beta chain) sequence. The CDR3 runs to 14 residues. CDR1 and CDR2 from the germline V gene are MNHEY and SVGAGI. Unmatched junction bases numbered 5, after V lost 5 bases and J lost 5 bases. The data were produced by immunoSEQ multiplex PCR, yet TCRdb's version contains in-frame clones alone and is incomplete. The table includes 150,000 or so clones, around four fifths detected once. This sample stems from a study of blood T cell repertoires in COVID-19. The sequence was obtained from a woman in her fifties or sixties in a cohort exposed to, infected with or recovered from COVID-19 (not recorded which). This chain uses TRBV6-5 with TRBJ1-4; 7 bases line up with TRBD1. The sample was PBMCs or T cells enriched from blood (not recorded which). Written as DNA, the CDR3 is TGTGCCAGCAGTCAGACAGGGAACAATGAAAAACTGTTTTTT. This sequence encodes CASSQTGNNEKLFF.